The clone carrying this T cell receptor beta chain was picked up a small number of times. The data stem from a study of T-cell memory formation after mild COVID-19. The CDR3 loop spans 13 amino acids. V was clipped by 6 bases and J by 2 bases, with 10 bases between them. MiXCR was run by TCRdb on the 5' RACE reads, yielding one entry per CDR3 protein. The sample lists 450,000 to 650,000 distinct CDR3 sequences, roughly 18% seen once, with more than 10% in the top ten. This TCR was sampled from an adult woman who had mild COVID-19 (a few samples of this study predate the infection). Cell type and time point are not known. V and J are TRBV12-3 or TRBV12-4 and TRBJ2-5, with TRBD1 as a possible D gene (6 bases). The specimen was PBMCs or a T cell subset sorted from them (not recorded which). The CDR3 DNA follows: TGTGCCAGCAGGGGAGACAGGCAAGAGACCCAGTACTTC. Encoded protein: CASRGDRQETQYF.